This T cell receptor beta chain is drawn from a study of T cell responses to AZD1222 COVID-19 vaccine. Study at large: Some second doses came at about 4 weeks and others at about 12 weeks; these were pooled. The study's findings and limits: White British people made up most donors, females outnumbered males, and clonal diversity was possibly underestimated. The span of vaccine-associated CD4 TCRs extended across spike, with dominance at 160-218 and 743-854. Only a handful of AZD1222 recipients were seropositive at baseline.

About this clone: What it binds is unknown.

Germline V CDR1 and CDR2: SGHVS, FQNEAQ. The CDR3 length is 15 residues. V shed 5 bases, J shed 2 bases, and the junction held 4 bases outside the gene matches. Profiled with immunoSEQ multiplex PCR; TCRdb holds only in-frame clones, not every one. Here the sample spans some 130,000 clones, about nine tenths being singletons. The chain carries TRBV7-8 and TRBJ1-1; the match to TRBD1 covers 11 bases. The receptor's source is an adult in good health. The specimen comprised peripheral blood, sampled on day 0 of AZD1222 vaccination. The CDR3 sequence: CASSGGTGGNTEAFF. The CDR3 bases are TGTGCCAGCAGCGGCGGGACAGGGGGAAACACTGAAGCTTTCTTT.